This T cell receptor beta chain was captured in a study of vaccination and CD4 T cells after COVID-19. Looking at the study overall: Roughly 10 convalescent patients had mild and one had severe PCR-confirmed SARS-CoV-2 disease. At day 14 and again at days 161 to 241 post-vaccination, three convalescent patients were sampled.

The CDR3 is 14 residues long. From germline, CDR1 is SGHNT and CDR2 YYREEE (reference sequence). Trimming cost V 2 bases and J 2 bases; bases outside gene matches: 3. One entry per CDR3 protein results from TCRdb running MiXCR on the PCR reads. The sample has tens of thousands of distinct CDR3 sequences; roughly 50% are singletons. Time point given: late sampling 161 to 241 days after vaccination in a few convalescent patients. This TCR derives from a human donor who had recovered from COVID-19. The material was CD4+ T cells from blood, obtained about 7 months after SARS-CoV-2 vaccination. J is TRBJ2-7 and V is TRBV5-4; 8 bases align to TRBD2. The CDR3 region has the DNA TGTGCCAGCAGCTTAGCGGGAGTCACCTACGAGCAGTACTTC. This translates into CASSLAGVTYEQYF.